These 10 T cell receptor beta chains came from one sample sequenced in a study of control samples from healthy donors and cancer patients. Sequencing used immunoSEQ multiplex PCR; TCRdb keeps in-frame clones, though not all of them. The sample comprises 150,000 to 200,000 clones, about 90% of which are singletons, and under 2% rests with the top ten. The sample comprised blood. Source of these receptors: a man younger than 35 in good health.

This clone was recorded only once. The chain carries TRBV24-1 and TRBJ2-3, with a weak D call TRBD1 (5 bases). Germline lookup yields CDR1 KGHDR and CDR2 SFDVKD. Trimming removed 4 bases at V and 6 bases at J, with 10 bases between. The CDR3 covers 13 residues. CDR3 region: CATSDSGLDTQYF. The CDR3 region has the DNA TGTGCCACCAGTGACTCAGGGTTGGATACGCAGTATTTT.

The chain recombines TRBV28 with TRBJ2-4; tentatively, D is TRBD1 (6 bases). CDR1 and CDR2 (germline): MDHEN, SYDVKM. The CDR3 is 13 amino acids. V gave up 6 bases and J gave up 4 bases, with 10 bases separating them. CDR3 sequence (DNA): TGTGCCAGCAGGGTACAGGGTAAAAACATTCAGTACTTC. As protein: CASRVQGKNIQYF.

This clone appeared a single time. The CDR3 coding sequence is TGTGCCACACTCCCTTCCCTGAACACTGAAGCTTTCTTT. This translates into CATLPSLNTEAFF. This chain uses TRBV19 with TRBJ1-1, with unresolved D. V lost 10 bases and J lost 0, with 12 bases in between. The CDR3 runs 13 residues. Germline CDR1 and CDR2: LNHDA and SQIVND (reference sequence).

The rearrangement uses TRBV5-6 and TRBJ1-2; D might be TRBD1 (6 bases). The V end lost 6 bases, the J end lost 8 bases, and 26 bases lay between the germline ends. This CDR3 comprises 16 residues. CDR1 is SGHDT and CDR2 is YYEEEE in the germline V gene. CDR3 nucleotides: TGTGCCAGCACCAACGGGGGGGCGGGAAGCCTATTCGGCTACACCTTC. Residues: CASTNGGAGSLFGYTF.

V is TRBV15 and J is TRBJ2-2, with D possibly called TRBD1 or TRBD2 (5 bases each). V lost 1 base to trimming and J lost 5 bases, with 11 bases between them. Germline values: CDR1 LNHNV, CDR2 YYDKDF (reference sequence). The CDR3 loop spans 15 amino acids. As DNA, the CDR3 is TGTGCCACCAGCAGAGGCCGTGGGACGACCGGGGAGCTGTTTTTT. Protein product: CATSRGRGTTGELFF.

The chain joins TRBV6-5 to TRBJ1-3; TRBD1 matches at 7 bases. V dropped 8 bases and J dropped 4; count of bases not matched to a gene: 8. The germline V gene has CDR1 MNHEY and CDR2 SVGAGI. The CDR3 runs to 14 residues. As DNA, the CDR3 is TGTGCCAGCGGGGAGGGGGCAGGAGGAAACACCATATATTTT. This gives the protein CASGEGAGGNTIYF.

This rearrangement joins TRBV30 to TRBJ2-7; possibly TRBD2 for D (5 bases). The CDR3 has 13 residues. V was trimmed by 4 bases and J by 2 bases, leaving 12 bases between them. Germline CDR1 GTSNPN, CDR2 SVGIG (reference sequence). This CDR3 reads CAWIPGFPYEQYF. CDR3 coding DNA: TGTGCCTGGATTCCGGGATTCCCCTACGAGCAGTACTTC. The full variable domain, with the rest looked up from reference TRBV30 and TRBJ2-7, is SQTIHQWPATLVQPVGSPLSLECTVEGTSNPNLYWYRQAAGRGLQLLFYSVGIGQISSEVPQNLSASRPQDRQFILSSKKLLLSDSGFYLCAWIPGFPYEQYFGPGTRLTVT.

In DNA form, the CDR3 reads TGTGCCAGCAGTGAAGCTGTAGGGGGGCGCCTTTTTTCACCCCTCCACTTT. Amino acid sequence: CASSEAVGGRLFSPLHF. The chain recombines TRBV6-1 with TRBJ1-6, with D maybe TRBD1 (6 bases). V was trimmed by 0 bases and J by 9 bases, leaving 18 bases between them. The CDR3 is 17 residues long. The germline V gene encodes CDR1 MNHNS and CDR2 SASEGT.

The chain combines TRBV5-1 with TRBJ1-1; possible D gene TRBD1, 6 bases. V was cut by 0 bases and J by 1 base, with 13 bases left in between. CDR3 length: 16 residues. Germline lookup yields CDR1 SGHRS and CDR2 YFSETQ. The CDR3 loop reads CASSLGGGGPNTEAFF. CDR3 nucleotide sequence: TGCGCCAGCAGCTTGGGAGGTGGGGGGCCGAACACTGAAGCTTTCTTT.

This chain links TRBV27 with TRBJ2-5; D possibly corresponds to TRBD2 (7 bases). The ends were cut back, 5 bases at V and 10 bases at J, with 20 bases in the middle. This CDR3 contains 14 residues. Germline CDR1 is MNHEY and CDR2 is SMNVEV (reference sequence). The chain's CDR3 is CASSEWGGHEDQYF. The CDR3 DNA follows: TGTGCCAGCAGTGAGTGGGGGGGCCATGAGGACCAGTACTTC.